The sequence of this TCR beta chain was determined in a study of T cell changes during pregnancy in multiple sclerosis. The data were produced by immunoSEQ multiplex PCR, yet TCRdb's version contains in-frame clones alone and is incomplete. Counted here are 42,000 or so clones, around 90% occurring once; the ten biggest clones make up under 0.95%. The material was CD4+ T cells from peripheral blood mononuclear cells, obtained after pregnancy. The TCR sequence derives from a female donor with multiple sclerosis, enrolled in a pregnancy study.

This CDR3 reads CASSYLLAGVSETQYF. CDR3 in DNA: TGTGCCAGCAGTTATCTTCTAGCGGGGGTTTCCGAGACCCAGTACTTC. The chain combines TRBV2 with TRBJ2-5, with 10 bases fitting TRBD2. V was pared by 5 bases and J by 5 bases, with 11 bases of the junction left unmatched. Germline CDR1 SNHLY, CDR2 FYNNEI. The CDR3 totals 16 residues.